This record covers a single T cell receptor (beta chain). This record comes from a study of T cells in Graves' hyperthyroidism and ophthalmopathy. Amplified regions were TCR beta CDR3 sequences from RNA transcripts. The HTBI primer set served for first-round RT-PCR of the TCR CDR3. TCRdb fed the multiplex PCR reads into MiXCR, producing one record per CDR3 protein. Of about 640,000 distinct CDR3 sequences listed, less than 25% are singletons. The CDR3 is 14 residues long. CDR1 and CDR2 from the germline V gene are MDHEN and SYDVKM. V lost 6 bases, J lost 3 bases, and 12 bases lay in between. The clonotype originates from a man aged 25 to 40 with Graves' ophthalmopathy. Source material: blood. The V gene is TRBV28, the J gene TRBJ1-3; D is unresolved. The CDR3 coding sequence is TGTGCCAGCAGCTCTACATTAATTGGAAACACCATATATTTT. Its translation is CASSSTLIGNTIYF.